This TCR beta chain was sequenced during a study of control samples from healthy donors and cancer patients. Clones were sequenced by immunoSEQ multiplex PCR, and TCRdb holds only the in-frame ones, with some missing. Of fewer than 95,000 clones listed, around 86% are singletons. The ends were cut back, 8 bases at V and 1 base at J, with 14 bases in the middle. Germline V gives CDR1 MNHEY, CDR2 SVGEGT. The CDR3 is 14 residues long. This sequence was found in a woman between 45 and 65 years old in good health. The chain joins TRBV6-2 or TRBV6-3 to TRBJ2-5; no firm D call. Source material: blood. The CDR3 is CASGQGPLQETQYF. CDR3 bases: TGTGCCAGCGGCCAAGGGCCTCTCCAAGAGACCCAGTACTTC.